This T cell receptor (beta chain) is from a study of Ad26.COV2.S vaccination and SARS-CoV-2 variants. Study at large: Intramuscularly, Ad26.COV2.S was given either once or twice, 56 days apart.

Treatment of the sample: 15 to 20 received Ad26.COV2.S at low or high dose, single or two shots; roughly five received placebo; per-sample allocation not given. Day 63 after the first injection of vaccine or placebo was the sampling time. Aged 18-55 years, donor was enrolled in Boston around 2020. Study results and limitations: The breadth of spike-specific CD8+ and CD4+ T cell responses after vaccination was reportedly substantial. TCR breadth and depth analyses may have underestimated total T cell responses.

Germline lookup yields CDR1 SGHNT and CDR2 YENEEA. CDR3 size: 14 residues. The germline V and J ends were trimmed by 2 bases and 6 bases, with 13 bases remaining between them. The data were produced by immunoSEQ multiplex PCR, yet TCRdb's version contains in-frame clones alone and is incomplete. Among approximately 410,000 clones listed, 85% to 90% were seen once. On this clone itself: Its antigen is not identified.

The receptor comes from a person between 18 and 59 years old who received the Ad26.COV2.S COVID-19 vaccine or a placebo. The chain combines TRBV11-3 with TRBJ1-1; perhaps TRBD1 as D (6 bases). Sequenced material: peripheral blood, taken in a trial of Ad26.COV2.S vaccine versus placebo. CDR3 DNA sequence: TGTGCCAGCAGCTTACAGGGGAGTAGCGCTGAAGCTTTCTTT. Amino acids: CASSLQGSSAEAFF.